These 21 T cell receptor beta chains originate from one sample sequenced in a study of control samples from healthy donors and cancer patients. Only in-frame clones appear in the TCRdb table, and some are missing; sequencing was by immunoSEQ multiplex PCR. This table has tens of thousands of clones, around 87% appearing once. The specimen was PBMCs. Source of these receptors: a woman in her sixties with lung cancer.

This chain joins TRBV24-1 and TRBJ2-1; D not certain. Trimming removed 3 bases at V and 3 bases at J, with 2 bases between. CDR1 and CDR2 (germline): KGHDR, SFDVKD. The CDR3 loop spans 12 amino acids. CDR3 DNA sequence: TGTGCCACCAGTGATCTCTACAATGAGCAGTTCTTC. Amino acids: CATSDLYNEQFF.

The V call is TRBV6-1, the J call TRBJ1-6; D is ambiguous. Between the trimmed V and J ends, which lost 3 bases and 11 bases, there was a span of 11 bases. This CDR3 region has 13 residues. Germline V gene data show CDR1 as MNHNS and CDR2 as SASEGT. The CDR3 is CASSEAEGPPLHF. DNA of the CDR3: TGTGCCAGCAGTGAGGCAGAAGGGCCACCCCTCCACTTT.

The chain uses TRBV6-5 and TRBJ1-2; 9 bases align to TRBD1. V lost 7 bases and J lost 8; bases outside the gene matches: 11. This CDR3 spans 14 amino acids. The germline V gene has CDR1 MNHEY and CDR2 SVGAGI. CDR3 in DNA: TGTGCCAGCACCTTGAACAGGGGGCTGGAGGGCTACACCTTC. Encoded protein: CASTLNRGLEGYTF.

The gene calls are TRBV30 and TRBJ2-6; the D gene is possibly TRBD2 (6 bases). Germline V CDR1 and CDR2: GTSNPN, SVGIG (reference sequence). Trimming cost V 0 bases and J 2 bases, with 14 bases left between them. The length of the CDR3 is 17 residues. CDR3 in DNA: TGTGCCTGGAGTGTGAAGGGACTTAGGCCTGGGGCCAACGTCCTGACTTTC. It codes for CAWSVKGLRPGANVLTF.

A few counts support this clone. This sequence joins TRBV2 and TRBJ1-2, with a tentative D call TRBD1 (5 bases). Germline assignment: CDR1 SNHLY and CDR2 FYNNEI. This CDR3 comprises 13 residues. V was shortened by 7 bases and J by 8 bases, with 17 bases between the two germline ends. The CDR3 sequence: CASNVIGGAGYTF. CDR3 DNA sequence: TGTGCCAGCAACGTCATAGGCGGGGCAGGCTACACCTTC.

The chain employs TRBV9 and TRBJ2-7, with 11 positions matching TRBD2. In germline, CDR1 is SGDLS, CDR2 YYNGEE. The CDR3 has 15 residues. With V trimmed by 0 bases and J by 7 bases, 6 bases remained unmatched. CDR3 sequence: CASSVGTSGSGEQYF. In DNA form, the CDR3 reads TGTGCCAGCAGCGTAGGAACTAGCGGGAGTGGTGAGCAGTACTTC.

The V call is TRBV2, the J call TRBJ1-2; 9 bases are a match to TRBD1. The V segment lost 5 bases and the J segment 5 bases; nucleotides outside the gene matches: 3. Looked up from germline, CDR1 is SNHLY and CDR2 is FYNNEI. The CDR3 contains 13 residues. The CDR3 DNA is TGTGCCAGCAGTTTGACAGGGGGTTATGGCTACACCTTC. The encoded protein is CASSLTGGYGYTF.

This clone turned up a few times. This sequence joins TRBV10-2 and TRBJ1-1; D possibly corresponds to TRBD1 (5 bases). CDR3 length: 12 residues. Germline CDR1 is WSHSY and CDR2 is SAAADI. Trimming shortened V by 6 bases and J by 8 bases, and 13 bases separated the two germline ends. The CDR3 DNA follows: TGCGCCAGCAGAGGGACGACGGGGGAAGCTTTCTTT. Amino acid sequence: CASRGTTGEAFF.

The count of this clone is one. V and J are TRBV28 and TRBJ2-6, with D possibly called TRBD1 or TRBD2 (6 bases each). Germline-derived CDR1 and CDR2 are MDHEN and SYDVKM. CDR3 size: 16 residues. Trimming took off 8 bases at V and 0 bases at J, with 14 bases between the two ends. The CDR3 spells CASGRTAGSGANVLTF. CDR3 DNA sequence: TGTGCCAGCGGGAGGACAGCTGGCTCTGGGGCCAACGTCCTGACTTTC.

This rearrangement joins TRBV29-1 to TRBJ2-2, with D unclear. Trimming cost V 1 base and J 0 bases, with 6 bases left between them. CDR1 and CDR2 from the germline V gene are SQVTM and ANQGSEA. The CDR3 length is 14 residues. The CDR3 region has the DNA TGCAGCGTTGAAGGGCGGACGAACACCGGGGAGCTGTTTTTT. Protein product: CSVEGRTNTGELFF.

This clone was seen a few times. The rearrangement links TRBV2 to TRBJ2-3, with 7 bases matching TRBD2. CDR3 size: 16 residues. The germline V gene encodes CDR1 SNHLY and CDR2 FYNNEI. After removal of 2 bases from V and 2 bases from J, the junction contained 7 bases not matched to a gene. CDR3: CASSEWLADITDTQYF. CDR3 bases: TGTGCCAGCAGTGAATGGCTAGCGGATATCACAGATACGCAGTATTTT.

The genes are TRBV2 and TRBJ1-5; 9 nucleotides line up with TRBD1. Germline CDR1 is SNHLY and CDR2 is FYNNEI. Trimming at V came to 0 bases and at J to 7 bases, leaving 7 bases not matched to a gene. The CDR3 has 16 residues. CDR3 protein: CASSEAGTGGWQPQHF. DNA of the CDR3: TGTGCCAGCAGTGAAGCGGGAACAGGGGGCTGGCAGCCCCAGCATTTT. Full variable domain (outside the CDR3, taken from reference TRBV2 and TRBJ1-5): EPEVTQTPSHQVTQMGQEVILRCVPISNHLYFYWYRQILGQKVEFLVSFYNNEISEKSEIFDDQFSVERPDGSNFTLKIRSTKLEDSAMYFCASSEAGTGGWQPQHFGDGTRLSIL.

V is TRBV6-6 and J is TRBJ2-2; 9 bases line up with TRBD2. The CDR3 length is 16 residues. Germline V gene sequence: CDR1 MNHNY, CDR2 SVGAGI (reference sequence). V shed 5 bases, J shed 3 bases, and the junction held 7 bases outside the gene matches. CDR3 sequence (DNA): TGTGCCAGCAGTCAACCGACTAGCGGATACACCGGGGAGCTGTTTTTT. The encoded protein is CASSQPTSGYTGELFF.

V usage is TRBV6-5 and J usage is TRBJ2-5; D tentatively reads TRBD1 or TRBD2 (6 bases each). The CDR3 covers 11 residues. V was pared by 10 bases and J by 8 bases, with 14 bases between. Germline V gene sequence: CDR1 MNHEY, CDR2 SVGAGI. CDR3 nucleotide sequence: TGTGCCACCCAGAGGGGGGACACCCAGTACTTC. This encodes CATQRGDTQYF.

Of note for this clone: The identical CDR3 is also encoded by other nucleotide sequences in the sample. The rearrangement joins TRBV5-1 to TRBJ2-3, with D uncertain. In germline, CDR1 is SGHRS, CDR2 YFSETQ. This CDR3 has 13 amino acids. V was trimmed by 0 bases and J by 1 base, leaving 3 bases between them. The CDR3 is CASSLVGTDTQYF. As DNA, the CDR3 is TGCGCCAGCAGCTTGGTCGGCACAGATACGCAGTATTTT. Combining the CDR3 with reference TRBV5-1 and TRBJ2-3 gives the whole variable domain KAGVTQTPRYLIKTRGQQVTLSCSPISGHRSVSWYQQTPGQGLQFLFEYFSETQRNKGNFPGRFSGRQFSNSRSEMNVSTLELGDSALYLCASSLVGTDTQYFGPGTRLTVL.

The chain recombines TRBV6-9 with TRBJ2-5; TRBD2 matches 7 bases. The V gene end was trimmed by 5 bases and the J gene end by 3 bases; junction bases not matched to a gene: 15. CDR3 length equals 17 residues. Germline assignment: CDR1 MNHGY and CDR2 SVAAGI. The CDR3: CASSRASQPSGEETQYF. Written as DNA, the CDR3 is TGTGCCAGCAGTCGCGCCAGCCAGCCGAGCGGGGAAGAGACCCAGTACTTC.

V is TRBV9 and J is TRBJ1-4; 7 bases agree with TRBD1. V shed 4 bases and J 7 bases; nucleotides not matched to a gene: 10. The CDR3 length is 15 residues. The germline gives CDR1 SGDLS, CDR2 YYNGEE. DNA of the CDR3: TGTGCCAGCAGCCCGACGGGGACAGCCCCTGAAAAACTGTTTTTT. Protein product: CASSPTGTAPEKLFF.

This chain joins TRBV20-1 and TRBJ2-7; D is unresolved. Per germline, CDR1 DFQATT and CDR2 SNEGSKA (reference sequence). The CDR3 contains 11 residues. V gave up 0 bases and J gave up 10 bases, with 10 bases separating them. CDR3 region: CSARDQTHQYF. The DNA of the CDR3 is TGCAGTGCTAGAGATCAGACACATCAGTACTTC.

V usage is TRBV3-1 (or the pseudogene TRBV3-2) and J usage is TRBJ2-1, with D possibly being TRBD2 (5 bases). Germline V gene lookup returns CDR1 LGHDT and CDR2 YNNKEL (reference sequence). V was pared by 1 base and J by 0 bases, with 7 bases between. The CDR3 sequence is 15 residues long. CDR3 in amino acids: CASSQASSSYNEQFF. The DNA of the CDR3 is TGTGCCAGCAGCCAAGCTAGCAGCTCCTACAATGAGCAGTTCTTC.

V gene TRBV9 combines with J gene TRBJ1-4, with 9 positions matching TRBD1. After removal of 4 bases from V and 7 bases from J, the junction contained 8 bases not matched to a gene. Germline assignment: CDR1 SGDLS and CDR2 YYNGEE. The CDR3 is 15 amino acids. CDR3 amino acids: CASSTRTGGVEKLFF. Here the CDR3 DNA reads TGTGCCAGCAGCACTCGAACAGGGGGCGTTGAAAAACTGTTTTTT.

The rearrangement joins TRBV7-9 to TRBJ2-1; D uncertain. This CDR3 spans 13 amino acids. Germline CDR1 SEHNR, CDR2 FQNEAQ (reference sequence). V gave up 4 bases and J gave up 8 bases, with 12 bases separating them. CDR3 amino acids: CASSSEYTDEQFF. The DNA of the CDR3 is TGTGCCAGCAGCTCTGAGTATACTGATGAGCAGTTCTTC.